Shown below are 24 T cell receptor beta chains from a single sample sequenced in a study of blood T cell repertoires in COVID-19. Measured with immunoSEQ multiplex PCR; TCRdb has only the in-frame clones, and not every one. The profile shows approximately 150,000 clones, over 80% of them singletons. The sample was peripheral blood. These receptors came from a woman aged 45-59 years with acute or convalescent COVID-19.

The J gene is TRBJ2-5, the V gene TRBV7-8; possibly TRBD2 for D (8 bases). Between the trimmed V and J ends, which lost 5 bases and 5 bases, there was a span of 15 bases. This CDR3 has 14 residues. Looked up from germline, CDR1 is SGHVS and CDR2 is FQNEAQ. The CDR3 DNA reads as TGTGCCAGCAGCCCAGTAGCGGGACAGGAGACCCAGTACTTC. Translating gives CASSPVAGQETQYF.

For the CDR3, the DNA is TGTGCCAGCAGTTACAAGGAGGGGAGCATTTATGGCTACACCTTC. It translates to CASSYKEGSIYGYTF. The gene calls are TRBV6-5 and TRBJ1-2; TRBD1 might be the D (5 bases). The V end was cut by 2 bases, the J end by 5 bases, with 15 bases between. CDR1 is MNHEY and CDR2 is SVGAGI in the germline V gene. This CDR3 comprises 15 residues.

This chain links TRBV27 with TRBJ2-3; 11 nucleotides match TRBD2. With 5 bases clipped from V and 1 base from J, the junction kept 2 bases outside the gene matches. Germline V CDR1 and CDR2: MNHEY, SMNVEV (reference sequence). CDR3 length: 15 amino acids. The CDR3 DNA follows: TGTGCCAGCAGTCAACTAGCGGGGGGCACAGATACGCAGTATTTT. Encoded protein: CASSQLAGGTDTQYF.

This clone was counted only a few times. The chain has TRBV19 and TRBJ1-1; D gene uncertain. Trimming cost V 7 bases and J 3 bases, with 9 bases left between them. The CDR3 covers 12 residues. The germline V gene encodes CDR1 LNHDA and CDR2 SQIVND (reference sequence). CDR3 in amino acids: CASTSGHTEAFF. In nucleotides, the CDR3 is TGTGCCAGTACGTCAGGCCACACTGAAGCTTTCTTT.

The genes are TRBV12-5 and TRBJ1-1; TRBD1 is a possible D gene (6 bases). The V end lost 6 bases, the J end lost 5 bases, and 13 bases lay between the germline ends. The CDR3 length is 13 residues. CDR1 LGHNT and CDR2 FRNRAP come from the germline V gene. CDR3 residues: CASGQGRKTEAFF. In DNA form, the CDR3 reads TGTGCTAGTGGACAGGGAAGGAAGACTGAAGCTTTCTTT.

As DNA, the CDR3 is TGTGCCACCAGTGGACCAATAGCGGGAGGCCTCTCCTACGAGCAGTACTTC. It specifies CATSGPIAGGLSYEQYF. The chain joins TRBV24-1 to TRBJ2-7; 10 positions match TRBD2. Looked up from germline, CDR1 is KGHDR and CDR2 is SFDVKD. V dropped 5 bases and J dropped 0; count of bases not matched to a gene: 9. The CDR3 contains 17 residues.

This clone is deemed medium-sized. This chain links TRBV5-4 with TRBJ1-2, with TRBD1 identical over 7 bases. Germline CDR1 and CDR2: SGHNT and YYREEE (reference sequence). V lost 4 bases to trimming and J lost 7 bases; unmatched junction nucleotides: 10. The CDR3 spans 14 residues. Here the CDR3 DNA reads TGTGCCAGCAGCCCACTCGACAGGGCTCGTGGCTACACCTTC. It encodes CASSPLDRARGYTF.

The chain uses TRBV27 and TRBJ1-6, with unresolved D. The germline V gene has CDR1 MNHEY and CDR2 SMNVEV (reference sequence). The CDR3 is 18 residues long. With 5 bases removed from V and 5 bases from J, the gap between germline ends came to 22 bases. The CDR3 region is CASSPYPPGEGNNSPLHF. The CDR3 DNA is TGTGCCAGCAGTCCGTACCCACCCGGGGAAGGGAATAATTCACCCCTCCACTTT.

The chain combines TRBV9 with TRBJ2-2; 7 nucleotides align to TRBD1. The CDR3 runs to 14 residues. Germline CDR1 SGDLS, CDR2 YYNGEE. The trim removed 7 bases at V and 2 bases at J, leaving 5 bases unmatched. Here the CDR3 reads CASSGTDNTGELFF. CDR3 DNA sequence: TGTGCCAGCTCCGGGACAGATAACACCGGGGAGCTGTTTTTT.

The CDR3 is CASSFSDSYGYTF. The CDR3 nucleotides are TGTGCCAGCAGCTTTTCCGACAGCTATGGCTACACCTTC. V is TRBV5-8 and J is TRBJ1-2; the D gene is possibly TRBD1 (5 bases). There are 13 residues in the CDR3. V lost 2 bases, J lost 4 bases, and 9 bases lay in between. Germline values: CDR1 SGHTS, CDR2 YDEGEE.

The table lists this clone with a few counts. The gene calls are TRBV19 and TRBJ1-5; 9 bases line up with TRBD1. The germline CDR1 and CDR2 sequences are LNHDA and SQIVND (reference sequence). Germline trimming cut 5 bases from V and 6 bases from J; bases unmatched to any gene: 8. The CDR3 consists of 15 residues. CDR3 DNA sequence: TGTGCCAGTAGTCCCGGGACAGGGATGCGTCAGCCCCAGCATTTT. Encoded protein: CASSPGTGMRQPQHF.

The chain couples TRBV19 to TRBJ2-7; TRBD1 matches at 10 bases. The CDR3 is made up of 14 amino acids. V gave up 4 bases and J gave up 9 bases; unmatched junction bases: 9. The germline V gene has CDR1 LNHDA and CDR2 SQIVND (reference sequence). The CDR3 here is CASSTGQGLVAQYF. CDR3 coding DNA: TGTGCCAGTAGTACGGGACAGGGGTTAGTGGCGCAGTACTTC.

The V call is TRBV19, the J call TRBJ1-5; D unclear. V lost 7 bases to trimming and J lost 0 bases, with 7 bases between them. The CDR3 covers 13 residues. Germline V gene sequence: CDR1 LNHDA, CDR2 SQIVND (reference sequence). The CDR3 region is CASTDYSNQPQHF. The CDR3 nucleotides read TGTGCCAGTACAGATTATAGCAATCAGCCCCAGCATTTT.

Concerning this clone: A read error may explain this, as a much larger clone is one base away. This CDR3 is also generated by other DNA sequences in the sample. V and J are TRBV12-5 and TRBJ2-5; 7 nucleotides agree with TRBD1. Germline V gene lookup returns CDR1 LGHNT and CDR2 FRNRAP. V was pared by 1 base and J by 4 bases, with 0 bases of the junction left unmatched. The CDR3 is made up of 13 amino acids. The CDR3 protein is CASGLGQGETQYF. For the CDR3, the DNA is TGTGCTAGTGGTTTGGGACAGGGAGAGACCCAGTACTTC.

This chain connects TRBV5-1 to TRBJ2-1; no clear D. CDR3 length: 14 amino acids. Germline assignment: CDR1 SGHRS and CDR2 YFSETQ. V gave up 4 bases and J gave up 4 bases, with 12 bases separating them. The CDR3 DNA follows: TGCGCCAGCAGCCCCCGAGGCCCATACAATGAGCAGTTCTTC. Its protein is CASSPRGPYNEQFF.

J is TRBJ2-3 and V is TRBV7-2, with TRBD2 as a possible D gene (5 bases). Trimming removed 1 base from V and 3 bases from J, with 11 bases in between. Germline V lookup: CDR1 SGHTA, CDR2 FQGNSA. This CDR3 spans 15 amino acids. This chain's CDR3 is CASSLVGAGTDTQYF. The CDR3 nucleotides are TGTGCCAGCAGCTTAGTAGGCGCGGGTACAGATACGCAGTATTTT. The complete variable domain, with remaining parts taken from reference TRBV7-2 and TRBJ2-3, reads GAGVSQSPSNKVTEKGKDVELRCDPISGHTALYWYRQSLGQGLEFLIYFQGNSAPDKSGLPSDRFSAERTGGSVSTLTIQRTQQEDSAVYLCASSLVGAGTDTQYFGPGTRLTVL.

This sequence joins TRBV24-1 and TRBJ1-2; 10 nucleotides line up with TRBD1. J gave up 5 bases and V 10 bases, and 9 bases lay outside the gene matches. This CDR3 region has 14 residues. The germline V gene encodes CDR1 KGHDR and CDR2 SFDVKD. CDR3 region: CATRRGQGSYGYTF. CDR3 nucleotide sequence: TGTGCCACTCGGAGGGGACAGGGGTCTTATGGCTACACCTTC.

The V gene is TRBV30, the J gene TRBJ2-7; maybe TRBD2 (5 bases). The V end was cut by 0 bases, the J end by 2 bases, with 11 bases between. Germline CDR1 GTSNPN, CDR2 SVGIG (reference sequence). There are 14 residues in the CDR3. CDR3 in DNA: TGTGCCTGGAGTGTAGGCCTAGCCCCCTACGAGCAGTACTTC. Protein product: CAWSVGLAPYEQYF. Supplemented by reference TRBV30 and TRBJ2-7, the full variable domain reads SQTIHQWPATLVQPVGSPLSLECTVEGTSNPNLYWYRQAAGRGLQLLFYSVGIGQISSEVPQNLSASRPQDRQFILSSKKLLLSDSGFYLCAWSVGLAPYEQYFGPGTRLTVT.

The V gene is TRBV5-5, the J gene TRBJ2-6; D ambiguous. There are 16 residues in the CDR3. CDR1 and CDR2 (germline): SGHKS, YYEKEE (reference sequence). V was clipped by 4 bases and J by 0 bases, with 11 bases between them. The CDR3 DNA reads TGTGCCAGCAGCGACTCGACGGTCTCTGGGGCCAACGTCCTGACTTTC. It encodes CASSDSTVSGANVLTF. Filled out from reference TRBV5-5 and TRBJ2-6, the complete variable domain reads DAGVTQSPTHLIKTRGQQVTLRCSPISGHKSVSWYQQVLGQGPQFIFQYYEKEERGRGNFPDRFSARQFPNYSSELNVNALLLGDSALYLCASSDSTVSGANVLTFGAGSRLTVL.

The rearrangement links TRBV27 to TRBJ1-2; 7 bases agree with TRBD1. Germline CDR1 MNHEY, CDR2 SMNVEV (reference sequence). This CDR3 comprises 17 residues. With 5 bases clipped from V and 3 bases from J, the junction kept 15 bases outside the gene matches. CDR3 protein: CASSPRQGDLPHYGYTF. The CDR3 region has the DNA TGTGCCAGCAGTCCCAGACAGGGTGATCTCCCACACTATGGCTACACCTTC.

The chain uses TRBV6-5 and TRBJ1-2; TRBD1 matches 7 bases. The CDR3 covers 15 residues. Germline CDR1 and CDR2: MNHEY and SVGAGI. J was trimmed by 6 bases and V by 0 bases; bases with no gene match: 7. Written as DNA, the CDR3 is TGTGCCAGCAGTTACTCTAAGGGGGCCATACATGGCTACACCTTC. The encoded protein is CASSYSKGAIHGYTF.

This chain's CDR3 is CASSIDRVNEQFF. CDR3 DNA sequence: TGTGCCAGTAGTATAGACAGGGTGAATGAGCAGTTCTTC. The rearrangement uses TRBV19 and TRBJ2-1, with D perhaps matching TRBD1 (5 bases). Trimming stripped 0 bases from V and 7 bases from J, with 7 bases between. CDR1 and CDR2 (germline): LNHDA, SQIVND (reference sequence). The CDR3 spans 13 residues.

V is TRBV11-2 and J is TRBJ2-3; TRBD1 agrees at 10 bases. The CDR3 sequence is 18 residues long. The germline V gene has CDR1 SGHAT and CDR2 FQNNGV. Trimming took 6 bases from V and 6 from J; bases not matched to a gene: 18. The CDR3 sequence: CASRSLRPGQGSIDTQYF. For the CDR3, the DNA is TGTGCCAGCAGGTCACTTAGGCCGGGACAGGGGTCAATTGATACGCAGTATTTT.

The chain carries TRBV6-6 and TRBJ2-7, with a possible D match to TRBD2 (5 bases). V was cut by 3 bases and J by 4 bases, with 7 bases left in between. From germline, CDR1 is MNHNY and CDR2 SVGAGI (reference sequence). CDR3 size: 12 residues. The DNA for the CDR3 is TGTGCCAGCAGTTATACGGGGTACGAGCAGTACTTC. This codes for CASSYTGYEQYF.